These 3 T cell receptor beta chains came from one sample sequenced in a study of regulatory T cells in long-lasting Graves disease (dated by TCRdb to the early 2020s). Per the publication, the time point label means: newly diagnosed GD, antithyroid drugs for less than 3 months. RNA was extracted from PBMCs in TRIzol for both TCR sequencing and RNA sequencing. The library was prepared using multiplex PCR. The data were produced on an Illumina HiSeq 4000. CDR3 regions were amplified by Arm-PCR with iRepertoire HTBI primers to construct TCR beta libraries. The public sequencing data were trimmed at Q25 with fastp and processed into clonotypes with MiXCR by TCRdb, which kept only in-frame beta chains. Identical CDR3 proteins give one entry, which carries the most common genes and DNA. The sample table records about 540,000 distinct CDR3 sequences; roughly 14% of these occur just once. The ten largest clones represent about 9.1% of the sample.

The same specimen was also included in a second study, on T cells in Graves' hyperthyroidism and ophthalmopathy.

Sequencing was performed on peripheral blood mononuclear cells (PBMCs), taken at new diagnosis, from a patient treated with antithyroid drugs. The receptors were sampled from a young man with Graves disease. Donor details come from another sample of the same person, matched by shared clones.

The chain joins TRBV10-1 to TRBJ2-1, with D uncertain. V was shortened by 0 bases and J by 3 bases, with 6 bases between the two germline ends. Per the germline V gene, CDR1 is WNHNN and CDR2 is SYGVQD (reference sequence). The CDR3 is 14 residues long. CDR3: CASSESTIYNEQFF. CDR3 DNA sequence: TGCGCCAGCAGTGAGTCGACGATCTACAATGAGCAGTTCTTC.

Many counts were recorded for this clonotype. The chain's CDR3 is CASSVAGASYEQYF. The DNA for the CDR3 is TGTGCCAGCAGCGTAGCGGGAGCGTCCTACGAGCAGTACTTC. The chain joins TRBV6-1 to TRBJ2-7; 9 bases are a match to TRBD2. Germline CDR1 MNHNS, CDR2 SASEGT. The CDR3 consists of 14 residues. J was trimmed by 1 base and V by 6 bases; bases with no gene match: 4.

This clonotype has at least ten counts. The chain is built from TRBV10-3 and TRBJ1-1, with a tentative D call TRBD1 (5 bases). V was pared by 2 bases and J by 5 bases, with 15 bases between. The CDR3 contains 15 residues. Germline V gene sequence: CDR1 ENHRY, CDR2 SYGVKD. CDR3 region: CAISEGKAEGTEAFF. The CDR3, as DNA: TGTGCCATCAGTGAGGGGAAAGCGGAGGGGACTGAAGCTTTCTTT.